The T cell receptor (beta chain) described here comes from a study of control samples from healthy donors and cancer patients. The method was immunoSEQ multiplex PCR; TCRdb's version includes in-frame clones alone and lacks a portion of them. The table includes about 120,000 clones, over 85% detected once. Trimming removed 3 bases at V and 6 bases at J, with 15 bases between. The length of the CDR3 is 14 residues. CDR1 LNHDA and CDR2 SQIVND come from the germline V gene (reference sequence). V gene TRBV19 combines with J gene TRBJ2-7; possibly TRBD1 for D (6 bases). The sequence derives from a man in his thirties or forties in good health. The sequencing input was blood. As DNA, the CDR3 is TGTGCCAGTAGTATGGGGGCAGGATCCCGCGAGCAGTACGTC. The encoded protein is CASSMGAGSREQYV.